The source of this T cell receptor beta chain is a study of blood T cell repertoires in COVID-19. Overall study: Collection of acute and convalescent COVID-19 samples took place in the United States, Italy and Spain. T cells, B-cell-depleted T cells, or PBMCs supplied cDNA or gDNA.

In the study's own analysis: Cell counts per sample came from amplifying reference gene primers. Sequencing used immunoSEQ multiplex PCR; TCRdb keeps in-frame clones, though not all of them. D and trimming come from the DNA, and the V and J calls and clone size come from that table. The sample includes some 74,000 clones, more than 75% of them seen just once. The material sequenced was peripheral blood. The receptor was derived from a human donor in a cohort sampled during active COVID-19.

The chain's CDR3 is CASSESRGTEAFF. CDR3 coding DNA: TGTGCCAGCAGTGAGAGCAGGGGTACTGAAGCTTTCTTT. The chain is built from TRBV6-1 and TRBJ1-1; a possible D gene is TRBD1 (6 bases). V was pared by 3 bases and J by 5 bases, with 10 bases between. Germline V gives CDR1 MNHNS, CDR2 SASEGT. The CDR3 spans 13 residues.